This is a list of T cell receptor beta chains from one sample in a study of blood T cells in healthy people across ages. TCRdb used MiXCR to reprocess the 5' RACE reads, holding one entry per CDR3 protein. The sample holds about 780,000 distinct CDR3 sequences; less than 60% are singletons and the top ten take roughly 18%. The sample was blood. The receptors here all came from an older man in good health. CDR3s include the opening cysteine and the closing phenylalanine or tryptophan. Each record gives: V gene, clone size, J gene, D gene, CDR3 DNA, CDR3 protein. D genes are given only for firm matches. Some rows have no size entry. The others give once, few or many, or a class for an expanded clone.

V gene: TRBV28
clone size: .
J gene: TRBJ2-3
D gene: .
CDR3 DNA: TGTGCCAGCAGTTACGACTCGCATACGCAGTATTTT
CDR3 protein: CASSYDSHTQYF

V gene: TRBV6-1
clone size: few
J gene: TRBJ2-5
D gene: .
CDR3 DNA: TGTGCCAGCAGTGACCCAGGGGACTGGGAGACCCAGTACTTC
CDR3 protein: CASSDPGDWETQYF

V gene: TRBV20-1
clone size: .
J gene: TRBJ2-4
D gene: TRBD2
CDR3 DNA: TGCAGTGCTAGACTGGGACTAGCGGGAGCGCAAAACATTCAGTACTTC
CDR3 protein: CSARLGLAGAQNIQYF

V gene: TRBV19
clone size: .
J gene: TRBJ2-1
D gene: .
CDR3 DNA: TGTGCCAGTAGTCACCGGACTGCTTCACTCTCCTACAATGAGCAGTTCTTC
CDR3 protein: CASSHRTASLSYNEQFF

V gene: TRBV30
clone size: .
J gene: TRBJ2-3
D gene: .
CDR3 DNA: TGTGCCTGGAGTGCCAGCCTAGATACGCAGTATTTT
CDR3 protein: CAWSASLDTQYF

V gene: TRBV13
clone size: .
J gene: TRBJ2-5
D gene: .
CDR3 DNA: TGTGCCAGCAGCCTCGAACTAGGCAATGAGCAGTACTTC
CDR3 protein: CASSLELGNEQYF

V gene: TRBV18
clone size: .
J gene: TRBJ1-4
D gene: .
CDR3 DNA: TGTGCCAGCTCACCGGGCACCCCGGCAACTAATGAAAAACTGTTTTTT
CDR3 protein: CASSPGTPATNEKLFF

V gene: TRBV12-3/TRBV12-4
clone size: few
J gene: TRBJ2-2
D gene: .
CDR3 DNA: TGTGCCAGCAGTTTGCAGGCTGGGACCGGGGAGCTGTTTTTT
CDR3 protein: CASSLQAGTGELFF

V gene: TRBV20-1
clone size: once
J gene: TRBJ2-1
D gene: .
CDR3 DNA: TGCAGTGCTGAGAAACCGGGAGTAGCCCACAATGAGCAGTTCTTC
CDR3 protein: CSAEKPGVAHNEQFF

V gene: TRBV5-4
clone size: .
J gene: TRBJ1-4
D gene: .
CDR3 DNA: TGTGCCAGCAGCGTGAAGGGGGTTGAAAAACTGTTTTTT
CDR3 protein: CASSVKGVEKLFF

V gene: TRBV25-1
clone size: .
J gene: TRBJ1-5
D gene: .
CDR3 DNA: TGTGCCAGCAGTGAAACAGGGCTTAATCAGCCCCAGCATTTT
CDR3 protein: CASSETGLNQPQHF

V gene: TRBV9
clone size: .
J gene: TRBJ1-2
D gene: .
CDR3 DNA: TGTGCCAGCAGCCGGGGTGTGAACGGGTATGGCTACACCTTC
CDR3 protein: CASSRGVNGYGYTF

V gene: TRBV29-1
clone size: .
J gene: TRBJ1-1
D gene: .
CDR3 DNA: TGCAGCGGCGTTAGGGCCTATAGCACTGAAGCTTTCTTT
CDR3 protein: CSGVRAYSTEAFF

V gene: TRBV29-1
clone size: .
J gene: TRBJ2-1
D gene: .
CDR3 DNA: TGCAGCGTTGAAGAGACGGTGGTGAGCGTAGGGTACAATGAGCAGTTCTTC
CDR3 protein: CSVEETVVSVGYNEQFF

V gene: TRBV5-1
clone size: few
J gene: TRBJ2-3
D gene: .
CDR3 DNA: TGCGCCAGCAGAGGAGGGGGCGAGACAGATACGCAGTATTTT
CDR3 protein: CASRGGGETDTQYF

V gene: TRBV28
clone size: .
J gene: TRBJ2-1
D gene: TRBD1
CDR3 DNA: TGTGCCAGCACCCCAGGGGGACGGGGCCACAATGAGCAGTTCTTC
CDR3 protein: CASTPGGRGHNEQFF

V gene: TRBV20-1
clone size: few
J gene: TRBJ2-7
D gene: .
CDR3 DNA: TGCAGTGCTAGCCGACGCCGGGTGCAAAACTCCTACGAGCAGTACTTC
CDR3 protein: CSASRRRVQNSYEQYF

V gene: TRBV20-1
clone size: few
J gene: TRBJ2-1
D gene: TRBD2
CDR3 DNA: TGCAGTGCTCTTAAGGGCGGGAGGGCCGTCAATGAGCAGTTCTTC
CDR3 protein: CSALKGGRAVNEQFF

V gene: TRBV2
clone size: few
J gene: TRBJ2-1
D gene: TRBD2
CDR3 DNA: TGTGCCAGCAGAGGACTAGCGGGACCCTACAATGAGCAGTTCTTC
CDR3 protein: CASRGLAGPYNEQFF

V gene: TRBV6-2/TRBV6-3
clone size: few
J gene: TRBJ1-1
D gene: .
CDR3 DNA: TGTGCCAGCAGAGCCATCGTTGGGACCACTGAAGCTTTCTTT
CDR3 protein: CASRAIVGTTEAFF

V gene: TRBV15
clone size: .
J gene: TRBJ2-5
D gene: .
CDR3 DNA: TGTGCCACCAGCAGAGACACTGGAACCACTACCAATGAGCAGTACTTC
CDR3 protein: CATSRDTGTTTNEQYF

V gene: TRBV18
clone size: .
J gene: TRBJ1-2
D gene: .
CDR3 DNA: TGTGCCAGCTCCCGCGGGGACGGCCGCTATGGCTACACCTTC
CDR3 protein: CASSRGDGRYGYTF

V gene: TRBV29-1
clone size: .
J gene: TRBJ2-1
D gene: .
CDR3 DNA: TGCAGCGTTGAAGGCACGTTTAGCTCCGACAATGAGCAGTTCTTC
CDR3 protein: CSVEGTFSSDNEQFF

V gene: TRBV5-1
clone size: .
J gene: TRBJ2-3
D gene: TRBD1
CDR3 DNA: TGCGCCAGCAGCGTGTTCCGGGACAGGGACGCAGATACGCAGTATTTT
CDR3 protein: CASSVFRDRDADTQYF

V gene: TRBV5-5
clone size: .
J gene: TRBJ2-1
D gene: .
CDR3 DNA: TGTGCCAGCAGCTTGGAGTATGAGCTGTTCTTC
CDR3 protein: CASSLEYELFF

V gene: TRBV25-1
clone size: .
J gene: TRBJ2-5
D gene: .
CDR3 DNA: TGTGCCAGCAGTGGCGCTCCTCTACAGACCCAGTACTTC
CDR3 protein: CASSGAPLQTQYF

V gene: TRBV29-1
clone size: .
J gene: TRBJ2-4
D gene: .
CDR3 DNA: TGCAGCGTGGCCGACAGGATGCCCCACATTCAGTACTTC
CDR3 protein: CSVADRMPHIQYF

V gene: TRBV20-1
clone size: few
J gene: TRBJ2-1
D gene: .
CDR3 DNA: TGCAGTGCCACGATCTTGACTAGCTACAATGAGCAGTTCTTC
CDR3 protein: CSATILTSYNEQFF

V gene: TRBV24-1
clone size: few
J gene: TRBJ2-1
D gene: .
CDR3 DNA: TGTGCCACCAGTACCATAAGGGGGGGTACCTACAATGAGCAGTTCTTC
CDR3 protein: CATSTIRGGTYNEQFF

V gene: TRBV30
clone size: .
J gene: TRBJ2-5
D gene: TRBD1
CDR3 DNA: TGTGCCTGGAGTACCCGACAGGGGGTCCAAGAGACCCAGTACTTC
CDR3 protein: CAWSTRQGVQETQYF

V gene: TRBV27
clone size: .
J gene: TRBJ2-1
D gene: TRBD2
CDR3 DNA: TGTGCCAGCAGCAGAAGCGGGAGTTTTTACAATGAGCAGTTCTTC
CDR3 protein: CASSRSGSFYNEQFF

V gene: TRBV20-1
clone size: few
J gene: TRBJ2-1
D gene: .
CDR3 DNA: TGCAGTGCTTCACCTAAGGGGCTAGGGAACAATGAGCAGTTCTTC
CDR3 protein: CSASPKGLGNNEQFF

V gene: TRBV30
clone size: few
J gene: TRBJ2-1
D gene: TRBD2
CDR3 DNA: TGTGCCTGGACAAGGCTAGCGGGAGGTTCTGAGCAGTTCTTC
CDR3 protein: CAWTRLAGGSEQFF

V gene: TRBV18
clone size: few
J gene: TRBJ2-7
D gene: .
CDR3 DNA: TGTGCCAGCTCACCACCAAAAGGGACCTCCTACGAGCAGTACTTC
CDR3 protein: CASSPPKGTSYEQYF

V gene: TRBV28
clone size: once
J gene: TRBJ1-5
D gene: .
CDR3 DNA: TGTGCCAGCAGTCCCGCTCAGGGTAGCAATCAGCCCCAGCATTTT
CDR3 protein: CASSPAQGSNQPQHF

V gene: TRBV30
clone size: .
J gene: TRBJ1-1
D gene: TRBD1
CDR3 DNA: TGTGCCTGGAGTGTAGGTGGGGACAGGGGGGCTTTCTTT
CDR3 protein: CAWSVGGDRGAFF

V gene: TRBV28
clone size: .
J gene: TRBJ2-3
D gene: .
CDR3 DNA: TGTGCCAGCAGTTCGGATGGAGGGCGGTGGGGCGATACGCAGTATTTT
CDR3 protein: CASSSDGGRWGDTQYF

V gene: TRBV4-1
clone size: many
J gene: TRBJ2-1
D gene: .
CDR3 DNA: TGCGCCAGCAGCCAAGGCTGGGGTTCCTACAATGAGCAGTTCTTC
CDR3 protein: CASSQGWGSYNEQFF

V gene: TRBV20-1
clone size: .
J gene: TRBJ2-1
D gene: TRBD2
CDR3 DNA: TGCAGTGCTAAGACGGGACTAGCGGGGTACTCCTACAATGAGCAGTTCTTC
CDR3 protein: CSAKTGLAGYSYNEQFF

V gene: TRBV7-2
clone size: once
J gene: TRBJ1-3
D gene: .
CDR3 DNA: TGTGCCAGCAGCGCGCGGGACCTCCCTGGAAACACCATATATTTT
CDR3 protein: CASSARDLPGNTIYF

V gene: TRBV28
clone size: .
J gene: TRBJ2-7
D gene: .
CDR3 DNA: TGTGCCAGCAGTTCGAAAGCCTACGAGCAGTACTTC
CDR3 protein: CASSSKAYEQYF

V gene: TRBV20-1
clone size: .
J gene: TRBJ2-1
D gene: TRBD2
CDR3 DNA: TGCAGTGCTAGATTAGCGGGAGAGGGTGAGCAGTTCTTC
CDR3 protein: CSARLAGEGEQFF

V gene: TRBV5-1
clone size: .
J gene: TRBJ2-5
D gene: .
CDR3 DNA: TGCGCCAGCAGCCCGGGACATGGAGAGACCCAGTACTTC
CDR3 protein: CASSPGHGETQYF

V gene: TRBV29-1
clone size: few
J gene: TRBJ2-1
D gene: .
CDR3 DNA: TGCAGCGTTGAAGAAAGGTACAATGAGCAGTTCTTC
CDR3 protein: CSVEERYNEQFF

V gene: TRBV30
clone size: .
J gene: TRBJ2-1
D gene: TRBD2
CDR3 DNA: TGTGCCTGGAGTCTAGCGGGAGTAAATGAGCAGTTCTTC
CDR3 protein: CAWSLAGVNEQFF

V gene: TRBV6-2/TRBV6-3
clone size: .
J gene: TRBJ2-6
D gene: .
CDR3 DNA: TGTGCCAGTTACTCACCGAGCCCTCAAGACGGCTCTGGGGCCAACGTCCTGACTTTC
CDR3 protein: CASYSPSPQDGSGANVLTF

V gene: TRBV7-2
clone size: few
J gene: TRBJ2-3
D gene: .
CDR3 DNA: TGTGCCAGCAGCATAACCGGGGGCCCTAGCACAGATACGCAGTATTTT
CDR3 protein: CASSITGGPSTDTQYF

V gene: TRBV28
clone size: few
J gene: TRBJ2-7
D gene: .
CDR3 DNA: TGTGCCAGCAGTTTAGCATCCACCGGGGGCTACGAGCAGTACTTC
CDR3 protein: CASSLASTGGYEQYF